Each of the 15 T cell receptor beta chains below was sequenced from the same sample in a study of T cells in localized non-small cell lung cancer. Libraries were prepared by immunoSEQ multiplex PCR; TCRdb keeps only in-frame clonotypes and omits some of them. The table shows around 54,000 clones, with more than 80% occurring only once. The source was peripheral blood, collected before any cancer treatment. Source of these receptors: a male donor older than 55 with stage III squamous cell lung carcinoma.

This sequence joins TRBV9 and TRBJ2-6; D is unresolved. This CDR3 has 13 residues. Germline V CDR1 and CDR2: SGDLS, YYNGEE. V was shortened by 4 bases and J by 4 bases, with 6 bases between the two germline ends. DNA for the CDR3: TGTGCCAGCAGCCTCCCGGGGGCCAACGTCCTGACTTTC. This translates into CASSLPGANVLTF.

The chain has TRBV28 and TRBJ1-4; 7 bases are shared with TRBD1. Germline V CDR1 and CDR2: MDHEN, SYDVKM. The CDR3 sequence is 16 residues long. The V segment lost 4 bases and the J segment 5 bases; nucleotides outside the gene matches: 10. CDR3: CASSSQSGTENEKLFF. Here the CDR3 DNA reads TGTGCCAGCAGTTCCCAGTCCGGGACAGAGAATGAAAAACTGTTTTTT.

This clone was seen just once. The chain recombines TRBV19 with TRBJ1-2, with TRBD1 identical over 8 bases. This CDR3 is 15 amino acids long. From germline, CDR1 is LNHDA and CDR2 SQIVND (reference sequence). With V trimmed by 5 bases and J by 6 bases, 11 bases remained unmatched. The DNA for the CDR3 is TGTGCCAGTAGTGTCGGACTGACAGGGGCTGATGGCTACACCTTC. Translating gives CASSVGLTGADGYTF. Looking up the rest from reference TRBV19 and TRBJ1-2 gives the full variable domain: DGGITQSPKYLFRKEGQNVTLSCEQNLNHDAMYWYRQDPGQGLRLIYYSQIVNDFQKGDIAEGYSVSREKKESFPLTVTSAQKNPTAFYLCASSVGLTGADGYTFGSGTRLTVV.

V and J are TRBV6-1 and TRBJ2-3; no reliable D call. Trimming shortened V by 3 bases and J by 5 bases, and 9 bases separated the two germline ends. In germline, CDR1 is MNHNS, CDR2 SASEGT. The CDR3 is 13 residues long. CDR3 in DNA: TGTGCCAGCAGTGATGCGTCCAGAGATACGCAGTATTTT. This gives the protein CASSDASRDTQYF.

The rearrangement uses TRBV7-3 and TRBJ1-2; TRBD1 might be the D (5 bases). CDR3 size: 12 residues. V was pared by 10 bases and J by 5 bases, with 14 bases between. Per the germline V gene, CDR1 is SGHTA and CDR2 is FQGTGA. This CDR3 is CATSRGDYGYTF. In DNA form, the CDR3 reads TGTGCCACCTCAAGGGGTGATTATGGCTACACCTTC.

The rearrangement uses TRBV5-5 and TRBJ1-2; a possible D gene is TRBD1 (6 bases). The CDR3 is 14 residues long. V gave up 4 bases and J gave up 7 bases, with 17 bases separating them. The germline CDR1 and CDR2 sequences are SGHKS and YYEKEE (reference sequence). The CDR3 DNA sequence: TGTGCCAGCAGCCGGGACACCGGGCGGATTGGCTACACCTTC. It encodes CASSRDTGRIGYTF. Together with reference TRBV5-5 and TRBJ1-2, the CDR3 gives the full variable domain: DAGVTQSPTHLIKTRGQQVTLRCSPISGHKSVSWYQQVLGQGPQFIFQYYEKEERGRGNFPDRFSARQFPNYSSELNVNALLLGDSALYLCASSRDTGRIGYTFGSGTRLTVV.

This clone turned up a few times. The V gene is TRBV28, the J gene TRBJ2-7; D not certain. The CDR3 is made up of 14 amino acids. V lost 7 bases, J lost 2 bases, and 15 bases lay in between. Germline loops: CDR1 MDHEN, CDR2 SYDVKM. CDR3 loop: CASKPIRATYEQYF. The CDR3 DNA reads as TGTGCCAGCAAGCCGATACGGGCAACCTACGAGCAGTACTTC.

The rearrangement joins TRBV5-1 to TRBJ2-7; D not certain. Trimming took off 0 bases at V and 3 bases at J, with 7 bases between the two ends. This CDR3 is 13 amino acids long. Germline CDR1 SGHRS, CDR2 YFSETQ. The CDR3 here is CASSLGLNYEQYF. CDR3 DNA: TGCGCCAGCAGCTTGGGACTTAACTACGAGCAGTACTTC.

The chain employs TRBV7-2 and TRBJ2-5; D remains ambiguous. Between the trimmed V and J ends, which lost 5 bases and 2 bases, there was a span of 3 bases. The CDR3 loop spans 11 amino acids. The germline gives CDR1 SGHTA, CDR2 FQGNSA. CDR3 in DNA: TGTGCCAGCAGCAGGCAAGAGACCCAGTACTTC. The encoded protein is CASSRQETQYF. Variable domain in full (rest from reference TRBV7-2 and TRBJ2-5): GAGVSQSPSNKVTEKGKDVELRCDPISGHTALYWYRQSLGQGLEFLIYFQGNSAPDKSGLPSDRFSAERTGGSVSTLTIQRTQQEDSAVYLCASSRQETQYFGPGTRLLVL.

V usage is TRBV5-6 and J usage is TRBJ2-3, with D possibly TRBD2 on 7 matching bases. Germline CDR1 and CDR2: SGHDT and YYEEEE. V dropped 5 bases and J dropped 2 bases, with 18 bases sitting between them. The length of the CDR3 is 16 residues. CDR3 protein: CASRISPRGATDTQYF. The CDR3 nucleotides read TGTGCCAGCAGAATCTCCCCCCGGGGGGCCACAGATACGCAGTATTTT.

V and J are TRBV5-1 and TRBJ2-7; 7 positions match TRBD2. Germline values: CDR1 SGHRS, CDR2 YFSETQ. Trimming cost V 4 bases and J 2 bases; bases outside gene matches: 9. The CDR3 sequence is 15 residues long. This CDR3 reads CASSVSGLITYEQYF. The CDR3 coding sequence is TGCGCCAGCAGCGTTAGCGGGCTTATTACCTACGAGCAGTACTTC.

The chain links TRBV27 to TRBJ2-2; tentatively, D is TRBD2 (5 bases). Germline lookup yields CDR1 MNHEY and CDR2 SMNVEV (reference sequence). CDR3 length: 15 amino acids. V shed 4 bases and J shed 1 base, with 10 bases lying between them. CDR3 in DNA: TGTGCCAGCAGTTCGGGAAAGGGGAACACCGGGGAGCTGTTTTTT. Amino acids: CASSSGKGNTGELFF.

This clone has just a few counts. The chain couples TRBV2 to TRBJ1-6, with 10 bases fitting TRBD1. With 6 bases clipped from V and 8 bases from J, the junction kept 10 bases outside the gene matches. This CDR3 has 16 amino acids. CDR1 is SNHLY and CDR2 is FYNNEI in the germline V gene. The CDR3 DNA reads as TGTGCCAGCAGAGCCTTAATCGGGACAGGGGATTCACCCCTCCACTTT. Amino acid sequence: CASRALIGTGDSPLHF. The variable domain in full, with the rest retrieved from reference TRBV2 and TRBJ1-6, is EPEVTQTPSHQVTQMGQEVILRCVPISNHLYFYWYRQILGQKVEFLVSFYNNEISEKSEIFDDQFSVERPDGSNFTLKIRSTKLEDSAMYFCASRALIGTGDSPLHFGNGTRLTVT.

The CDR3 sequence: CASSLRGDSYEQYF. Here the CDR3 DNA reads TGTGCCAGCTCCCTTAGGGGTGACTCCTACGAGCAGTACTTC. The rearrangement uses TRBV18 and TRBJ2-7; possibly TRBD1 for D (5 bases). Germline V gene data show CDR1 as KGHSH and CDR2 as LQKENI. Trimming stripped 6 bases from V and 0 bases from J, with 12 bases between. The CDR3 has 14 residues.

The chain combines TRBV15 with TRBJ1-1; D gene uncertain. Trimming took 3 bases from V and 11 from J, leaving 13 bases between them. The germline V gene has CDR1 LNHNV and CDR2 YYDKDF (reference sequence). CDR3 length: 12 amino acids. In DNA, the CDR3 is TGTGCCACCAGCAGTGGAGAAGGAAGGGCTTTCTTT. Translating it yields CATSSGEGRAFF.